One and the same sample provided the 2 T cell receptor beta chains below, sequenced in a study of blood T cells in healthy people across ages. The authors ran a second PCR of about 7 to 12 cycles using a sample-barcoded 5' primer and a J-beta primer mix. TCRdb recomputed calls from the 5' RACE reads with MiXCR, one row per CDR3 protein. Among roughly 1.5 million distinct CDR3 sequences listed, roughly two fifths were seen once. Sequencing was carried out using blood. These receptor sequences come from a woman under 30 in good health.

This chain connects TRBV4-3 to TRBJ2-1; the match to TRBD2 covers 11 bases. J was trimmed by 6 bases and V by 1 base; bases with no gene match: 8. Germline CDR1 and CDR2: LGHNA and YSLEER. CDR3 size: 17 residues. CDR3 coding DNA: TGCGCCAGCAGCCAAGGAACCGGGACTAGCGGTCGCAATGAGCAGTTCTTC. It yields the protein CASSQGTGTSGRNEQFF.

V and J are TRBV6-1 and TRBJ2-3; 12 nucleotides align to TRBD2. Germline trimming cut 4 bases from V and 3 bases from J; bases unmatched to any gene: 5. Germline CDR1 is MNHNS and CDR2 is SASEGT. This CDR3 region has 16 residues. CDR3 in DNA: TGTGCCAGCAGTGTGACTAGCGGGGGACAGACAGATACGCAGTATTTT. Amino acids: CASSVTSGGQTDTQYF.